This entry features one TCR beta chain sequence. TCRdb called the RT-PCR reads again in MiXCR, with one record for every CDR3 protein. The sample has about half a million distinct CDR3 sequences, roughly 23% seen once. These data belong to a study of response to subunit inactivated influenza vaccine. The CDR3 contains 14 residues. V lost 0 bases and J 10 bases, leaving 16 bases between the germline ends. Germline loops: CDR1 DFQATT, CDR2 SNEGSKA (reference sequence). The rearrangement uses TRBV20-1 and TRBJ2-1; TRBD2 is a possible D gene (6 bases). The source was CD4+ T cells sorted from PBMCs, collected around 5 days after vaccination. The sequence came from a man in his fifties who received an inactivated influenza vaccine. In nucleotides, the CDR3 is TGCAGTGCTAGAGATACATCGGGAGTGGGCGAGCAGTTCTTC. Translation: CSARDTSGVGEQFF.